This TCR beta chain was retrieved from a study of cytomegalovirus exposure and HLA in healthy donors. The germline V and J ends were trimmed by 5 bases and 0 bases, with 20 bases remaining between them. CDR3 size: 17 residues. In germline, CDR1 is SGHDT, CDR2 YYEEEE. The PCR had 60 Vbeta and 13 Jbeta primers. The protocol was immunoSEQ multiplex PCR, while the TCRdb copy is restricted to in-frame clones and leaves out a portion. The table lists approximately 130,000 clones, approximately 8.6% of them singletons. V gene TRBV5-6 combines with J gene TRBJ1-1; D may be TRBD1 (6 bases). Material: PBMCs. The source is a woman aged 40 to 50 in good health and CMV-seropositive. The CDR3 DNA sequence: TGTGCCAGCAGTTTGACCATAGGGGGAATAATGAACACTGAAGCTTTCTTT. Translation gives CASSLTIGGIMNTEAFF.